Below, one T cell receptor beta chain is given with its context. What it binds is not known. This sample is part of a study of vaccination and CD4 T cells after COVID-19. Study in general: Overlapping peptides of the spike proteins of SARS-CoV-2, HCoV-NL63, HCoV-OC43 and HCoV-229E were used for cell stimulation.

The germline CDR1 and CDR2 sequences are SGHTA and FQGNSA. With 5 bases removed from V and 5 bases from J, the gap between germline ends came to 9 bases. This CDR3 has 13 amino acids. Treatment here: approximately 10-day PBMC culture with coronavirus spike peptide pools or control peptides (ViraFEST assay). Fresh replacement IL-2 medium substituted for half the medium on days 3 and 7. The authors isolated CD4+ T cells by negative selection after about 10 days of culture. Sequencing of DNA taken from cultured CD4+ T cells relied on the Oncomine TCR Beta short-read assay. TCRdb re-called the PCR reads through MiXCR, storing one row per CDR3 protein. The repertoire includes 15,000 to 18,000 distinct CDR3 sequences, approximately 39% of them detected once, and 5.6% sits in the top ten.

The sample here was CD4+ T cells from blood, cultured in vitro, taken before SARS-CoV-2 vaccination. The J gene is TRBJ2-2, the V gene TRBV7-2; D unclear. The clonotype originates from a human donor who had recovered from COVID-19. For the CDR3, the DNA is TGTGCCAGCAGCCTCCTGCGAACCGGGGAGCTGTTTTTT. It yields the protein CASSLLRTGELFF.